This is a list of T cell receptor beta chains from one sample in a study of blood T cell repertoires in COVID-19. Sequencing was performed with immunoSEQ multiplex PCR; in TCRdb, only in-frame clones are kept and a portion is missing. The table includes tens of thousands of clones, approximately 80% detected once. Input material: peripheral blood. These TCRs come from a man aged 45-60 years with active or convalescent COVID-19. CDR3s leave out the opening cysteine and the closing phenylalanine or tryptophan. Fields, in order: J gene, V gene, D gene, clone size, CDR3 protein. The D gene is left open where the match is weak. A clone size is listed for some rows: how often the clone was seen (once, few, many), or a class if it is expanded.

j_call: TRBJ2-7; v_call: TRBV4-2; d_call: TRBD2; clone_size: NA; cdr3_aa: ASSEEESGGPYEQY
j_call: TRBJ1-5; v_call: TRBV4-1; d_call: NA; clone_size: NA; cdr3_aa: ASSQDSGSGNQPQH
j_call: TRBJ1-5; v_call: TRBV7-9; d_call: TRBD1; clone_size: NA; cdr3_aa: ASSSDRGPGQPQH
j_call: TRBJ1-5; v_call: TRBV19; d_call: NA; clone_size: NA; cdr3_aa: ASSTLNQPQH
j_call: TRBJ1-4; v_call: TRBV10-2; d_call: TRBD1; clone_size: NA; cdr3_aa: ASGQGREKLF
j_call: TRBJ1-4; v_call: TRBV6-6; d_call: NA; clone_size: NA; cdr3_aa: ASRPSQGSEKLF
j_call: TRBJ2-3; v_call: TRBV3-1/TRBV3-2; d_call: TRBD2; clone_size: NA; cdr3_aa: ASSTQQRLAGSTDTQY
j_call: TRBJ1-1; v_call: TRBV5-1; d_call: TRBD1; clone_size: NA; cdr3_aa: ASSLTWDRGSSRAF
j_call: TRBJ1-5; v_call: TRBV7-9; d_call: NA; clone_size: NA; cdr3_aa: ASSLDREGQPQH
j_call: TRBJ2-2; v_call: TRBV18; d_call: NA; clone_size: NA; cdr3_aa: ASSPSSGSNGELF
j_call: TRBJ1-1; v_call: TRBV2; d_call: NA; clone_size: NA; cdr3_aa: ASRVNTEAF
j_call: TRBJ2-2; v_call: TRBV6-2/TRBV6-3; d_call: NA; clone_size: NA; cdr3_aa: ASNPAVTGELF
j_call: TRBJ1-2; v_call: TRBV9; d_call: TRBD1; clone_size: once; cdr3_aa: ASSVGQGNYGYT
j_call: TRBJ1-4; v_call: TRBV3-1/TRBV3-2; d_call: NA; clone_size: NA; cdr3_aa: ASSPQGNNEKLF
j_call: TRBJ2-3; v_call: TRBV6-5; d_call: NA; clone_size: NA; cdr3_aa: ASTPPFGGTDTQY
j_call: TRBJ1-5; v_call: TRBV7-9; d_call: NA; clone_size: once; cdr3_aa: ASSLVGVSNQPQH
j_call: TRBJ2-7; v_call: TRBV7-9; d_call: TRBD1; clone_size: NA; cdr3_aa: ASSLPDRGHEQY
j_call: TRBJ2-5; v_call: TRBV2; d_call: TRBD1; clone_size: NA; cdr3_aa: ASSVTGAYETQY
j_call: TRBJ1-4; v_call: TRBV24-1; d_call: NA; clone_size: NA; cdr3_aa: ATSDGVNEKLF
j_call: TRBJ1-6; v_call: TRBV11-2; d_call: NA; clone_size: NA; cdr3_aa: ASRTSQANSPLH
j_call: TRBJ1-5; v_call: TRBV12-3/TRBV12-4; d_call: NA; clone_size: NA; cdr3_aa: ASSFMANQPQH
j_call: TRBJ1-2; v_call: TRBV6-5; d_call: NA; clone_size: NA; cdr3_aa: ASSYGGGVLGYT
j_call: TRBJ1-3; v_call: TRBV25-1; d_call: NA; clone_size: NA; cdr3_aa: ASSDTRRPGNTIY
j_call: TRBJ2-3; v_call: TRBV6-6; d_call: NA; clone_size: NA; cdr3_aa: ASSPSDTQY
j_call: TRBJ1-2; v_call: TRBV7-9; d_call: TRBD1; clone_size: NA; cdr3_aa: ASSRQGAGGYT
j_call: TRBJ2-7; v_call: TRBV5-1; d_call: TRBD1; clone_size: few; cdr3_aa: ASSLVRTGGREQY
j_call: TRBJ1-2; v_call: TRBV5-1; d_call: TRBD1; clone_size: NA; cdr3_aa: ASSSGTGGHRGGYT
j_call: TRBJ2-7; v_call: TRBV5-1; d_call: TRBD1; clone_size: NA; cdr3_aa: ASSRKRTGATYEQY
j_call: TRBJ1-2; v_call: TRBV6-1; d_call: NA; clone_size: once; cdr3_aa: ASSDGQLIYGYT
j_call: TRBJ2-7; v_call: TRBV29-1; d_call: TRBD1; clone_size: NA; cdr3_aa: SVEDRVRGTSYEQY
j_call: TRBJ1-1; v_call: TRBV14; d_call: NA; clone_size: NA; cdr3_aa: ASSPVSLEAF
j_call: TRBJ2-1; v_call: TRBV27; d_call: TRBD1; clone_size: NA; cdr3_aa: ASTPVGLRDSNNEQF
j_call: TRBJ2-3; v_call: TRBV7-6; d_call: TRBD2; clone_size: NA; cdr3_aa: ASSRREGDTQY
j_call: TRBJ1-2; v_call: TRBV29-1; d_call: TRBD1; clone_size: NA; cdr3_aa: SGIQGGSGYGYT
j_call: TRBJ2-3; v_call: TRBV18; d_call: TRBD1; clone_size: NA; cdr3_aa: ASSPSTGVTDTQY
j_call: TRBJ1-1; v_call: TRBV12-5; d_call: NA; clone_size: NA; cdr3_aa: ASGTGISEAF
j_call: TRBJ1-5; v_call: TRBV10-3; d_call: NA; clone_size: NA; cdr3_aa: AISDQGARDNQPQH
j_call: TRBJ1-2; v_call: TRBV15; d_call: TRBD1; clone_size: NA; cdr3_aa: ATSRVGAGGDGYT
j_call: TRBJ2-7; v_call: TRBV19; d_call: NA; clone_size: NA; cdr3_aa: ASSMGWGPNYEQY
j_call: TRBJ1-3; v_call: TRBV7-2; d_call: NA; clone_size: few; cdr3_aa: ASSLGLSGNTIY
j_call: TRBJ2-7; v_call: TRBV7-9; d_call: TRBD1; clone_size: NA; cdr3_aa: ASSFPDRAGYEQY
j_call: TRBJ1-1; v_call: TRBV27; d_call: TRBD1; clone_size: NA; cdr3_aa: ATLGQGEGTEAF
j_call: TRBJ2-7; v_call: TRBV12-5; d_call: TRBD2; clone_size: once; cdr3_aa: ASGLETSGGRYEQY
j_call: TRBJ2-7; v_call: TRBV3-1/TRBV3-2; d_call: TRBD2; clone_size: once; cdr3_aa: ASSQLGVAGSYEQY
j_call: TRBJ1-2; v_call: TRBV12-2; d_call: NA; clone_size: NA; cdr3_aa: ASRFQGSGYT
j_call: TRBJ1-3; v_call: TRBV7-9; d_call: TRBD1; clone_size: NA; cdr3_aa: ASSLAQTGLRNTIY
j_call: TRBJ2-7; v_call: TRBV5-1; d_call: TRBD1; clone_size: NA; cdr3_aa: ASSAQGFSYEQY
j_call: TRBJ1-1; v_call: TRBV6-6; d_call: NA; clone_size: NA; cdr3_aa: ASSYKGGNTEAF
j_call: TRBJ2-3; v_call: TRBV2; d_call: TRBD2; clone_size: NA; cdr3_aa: ASSEARGGPNTQY
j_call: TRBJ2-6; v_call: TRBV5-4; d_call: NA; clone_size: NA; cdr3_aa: ASSLESTASGANVLT
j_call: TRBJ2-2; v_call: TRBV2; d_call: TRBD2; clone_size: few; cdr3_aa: ASSVAGPNTGELF
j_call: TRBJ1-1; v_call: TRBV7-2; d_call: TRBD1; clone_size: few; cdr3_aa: ASSPGQGVNTEAF
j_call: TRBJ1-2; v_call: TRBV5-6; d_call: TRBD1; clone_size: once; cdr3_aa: ASSPRQGARAGYT